These 2 T cell receptor beta chains share one sample of origin, sequenced in a study of cytomegalovirus exposure and HLA in healthy donors. A multiplex PCR was run with 60 Vbeta primers and 13 Jbeta primers. TCRdb's table, derived via immunoSEQ multiplex PCR, lists solely in-frame clones and lacks some. The table lists 100,000 to 120,000 clones, 83% of them singletons. The source material was PBMCs. The receptors derive from a man in his late teens or twenties in good health and CMV-seronegative.

The chain links TRBV6-5 to TRBJ1-2; D perhaps matches TRBD1 (5 bases). Germline V lookup: CDR1 MNHEY, CDR2 SVGAGI. The ends were cut back, 7 bases at V and 4 bases at J, with 16 bases in the middle. There are 14 residues in the CDR3. The CDR3: CASTQRRGGYGYTF. The CDR3 coding sequence is TGTGCCAGCACCCAAAGACGGGGGGGCTATGGCTACACCTTC.

This sequence joins TRBV7-3 and TRBJ1-1, with a possible D match to TRBD1 (5 bases). Germline CDR1 SGHTA, CDR2 FQGTGA. The V and J ends lost 0 bases and 2 bases respectively, with 10 bases between them. The CDR3 runs to 15 residues. The CDR3 is CASSLTRDSNTEAFF. CDR3 nucleotide sequence: TGTGCCAGCAGCTTAACTAGGGACTCAAACACTGAAGCTTTCTTT.